This T cell receptor (beta chain) was recorded in a study of regulatory T cells in long-lasting Graves disease. Construction of TCR beta libraries relied on iRepertoire HTBI primers and on Arm-PCR targeting CDR3 regions. TCRdb reprocessed the multiplex PCR reads with MiXCR, giving one entry per CDR3 protein. Found here are 680,000 or so distinct CDR3 sequences, roughly 16% of them singletons; the top ten hold about 20%. Many counts were recorded for this clonotype. With 6 bases clipped from V and 8 bases from J, the junction kept 6 bases outside the gene matches. This CDR3 is 12 amino acids long. Germline loops: CDR1 SNHLY, CDR2 FYNNEI. Stated time point: newly diagnosed GD, antithyroid drugs for less than 3 months. RNA from PBMCs was the source of the TCR library. This same sample was also taken into another study, of T cells in Graves' hyperthyroidism and ophthalmopathy. That report adds: If no ophthalmopathy progression occurred within 18 months, Graves' hyperthyroidism was stable. Most clonotypes expanded in the thyroid (above 0.001) were also present in blood. A 13 V-J signature model discriminated ophthalmopathy versus stable hyperthyroidism.

This chain connects TRBV2 to TRBJ1-2; 7 nucleotides agree with TRBD1. The material was peripheral blood mononuclear cells (PBMCs), obtained at new diagnosis, from a patient treated with antithyroid drugs. This sequence was found in a woman aged 25 to 39 with Graves disease. This CDR3 is CASRDRVEGYTF. In DNA, the CDR3 is TGTGCCAGCAGAGACAGGGTGGAAGGCTACACCTTC.